This T cell receptor beta chain derives from a study of CD4 and CD8 cells across lung adenocarcinoma regions. Comment on this clonotype: At one of its ends the junction is not consistent with the germline gene, which may arise from a read error.

This CDR3 contains 16 residues. Looked up from germline, CDR1 is SGHTA and CDR2 is FQGNSA. MiXCR was run by TCRdb on the PCR reads, yielding one entry per CDR3 protein. The sample shows under 15,000 distinct CDR3 sequences, 53% of them seen only once. The rearrangement links TRBV7-2 to TRBJ2-3; 8 bases are shared with TRBD2. The sequencing input was CD8+ T cells from the center of a lung tumor. This receptor was obtained from a female donor with lung adenocarcinoma. The CD4 and CD8 labels of this study may be unreliable. The DNA of the CDR3 is TGTGCCAGCAGCTCTGGACCCGGGGGGGCCAGAGATACGCAGTATTTC. It is translated as CASSSGPGGARDTQYF.